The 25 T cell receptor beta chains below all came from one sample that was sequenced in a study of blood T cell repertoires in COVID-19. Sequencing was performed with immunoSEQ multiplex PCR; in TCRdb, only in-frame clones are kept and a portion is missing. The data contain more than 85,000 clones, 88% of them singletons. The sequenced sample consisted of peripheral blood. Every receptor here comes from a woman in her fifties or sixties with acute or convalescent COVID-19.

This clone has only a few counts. DNA for the CDR3: TGTGCCTGGAGTGCAGGGTGGGAGCAGTACTTC. The encoded protein is CAWSAGWEQYF. The chain combines TRBV30 with TRBJ2-7, with D perhaps TRBD1 (5 bases). CDR3 length equals 11 residues. Germline V lookup: CDR1 GTSNPN, CDR2 SVGIG (reference sequence). V was cut by 1 base and J by 7 bases, with 8 bases left in between.

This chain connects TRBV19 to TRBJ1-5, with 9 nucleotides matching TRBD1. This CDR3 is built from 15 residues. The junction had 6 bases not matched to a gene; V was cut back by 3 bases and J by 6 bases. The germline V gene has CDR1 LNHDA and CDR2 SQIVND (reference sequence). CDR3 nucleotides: TGTGCCAGTAGTATCCCCGGGACAGGGCCTCAGCCCCAGCATTTT. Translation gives CASSIPGTGPQPQHF.

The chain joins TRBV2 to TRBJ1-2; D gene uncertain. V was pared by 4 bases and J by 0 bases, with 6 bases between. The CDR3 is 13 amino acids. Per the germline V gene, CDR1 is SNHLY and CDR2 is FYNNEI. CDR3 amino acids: CASSALSNYGYTF. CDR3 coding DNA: TGTGCCAGCAGTGCACTTTCTAACTATGGCTACACCTTC. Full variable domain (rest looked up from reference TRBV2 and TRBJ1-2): EPEVTQTPSHQVTQMGQEVILRCVPISNHLYFYWYRQILGQKVEFLVSFYNNEISEKSEIFDDQFSVERPDGSNFTLKIRSTKLEDSAMYFCASSALSNYGYTFGSGTRLTVV.

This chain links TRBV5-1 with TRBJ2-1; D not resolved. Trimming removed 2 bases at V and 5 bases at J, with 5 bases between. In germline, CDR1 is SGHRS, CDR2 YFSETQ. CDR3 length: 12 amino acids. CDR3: CASSLQNNEQFF. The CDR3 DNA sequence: TGCGCCAGCAGCTTACAGAACAATGAGCAGTTCTTC.

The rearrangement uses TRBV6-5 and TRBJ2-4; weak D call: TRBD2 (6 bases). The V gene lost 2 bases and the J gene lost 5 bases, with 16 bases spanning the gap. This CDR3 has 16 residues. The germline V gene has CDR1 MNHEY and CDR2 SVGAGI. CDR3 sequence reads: CASSYGGMGWENIQYF. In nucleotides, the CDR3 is TGTGCCAGCAGTTACGGCGGGATGGGTTGGGAAAACATTCAGTACTTC.

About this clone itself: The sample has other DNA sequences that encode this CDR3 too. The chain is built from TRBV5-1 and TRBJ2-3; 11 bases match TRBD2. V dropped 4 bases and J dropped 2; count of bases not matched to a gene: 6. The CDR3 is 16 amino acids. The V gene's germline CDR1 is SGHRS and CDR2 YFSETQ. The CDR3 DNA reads TGCGCCAGCAGCCCGGGGACTAGCGGCTACACAGATACGCAGTATTTT. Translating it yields CASSPGTSGYTDTQYF.

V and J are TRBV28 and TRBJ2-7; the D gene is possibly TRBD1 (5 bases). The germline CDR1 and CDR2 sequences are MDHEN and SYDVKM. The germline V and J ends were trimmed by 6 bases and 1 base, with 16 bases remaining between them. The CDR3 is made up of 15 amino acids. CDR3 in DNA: TGTGCCAGCAGCGAACCAGGGATCCCATCCTACGAGCAGTACTTC. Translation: CASSEPGIPSYEQYF.

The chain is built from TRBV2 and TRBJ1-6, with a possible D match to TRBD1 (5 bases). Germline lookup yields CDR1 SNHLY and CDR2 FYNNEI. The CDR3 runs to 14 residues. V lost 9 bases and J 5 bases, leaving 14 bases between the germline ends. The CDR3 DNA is TGTGCCAGTCGGTTAGGACAACATAATTCACCCCTCCACTTT. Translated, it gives CASRLGQHNSPLHF.

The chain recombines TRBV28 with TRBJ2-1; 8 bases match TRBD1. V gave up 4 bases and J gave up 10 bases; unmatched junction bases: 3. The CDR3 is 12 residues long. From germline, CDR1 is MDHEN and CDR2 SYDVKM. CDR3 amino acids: CASSWGDREQFF. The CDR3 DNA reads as TGTGCCAGCAGTTGGGGGGACAGGGAGCAGTTCTTC. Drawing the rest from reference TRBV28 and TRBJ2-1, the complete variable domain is DVKVTQSSRYLVKRTGEKVFLECVQDMDHENMFWYRQDPGLGLRLIYFSYDVKMKEKGDIPEGYSVSREKKERFSLILESASTNQTSMYLCASSWGDREQFFGPGTRLTVL.

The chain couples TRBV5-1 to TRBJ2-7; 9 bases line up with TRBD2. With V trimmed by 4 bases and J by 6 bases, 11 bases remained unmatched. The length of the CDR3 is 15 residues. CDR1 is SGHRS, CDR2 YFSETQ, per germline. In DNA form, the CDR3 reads TGCGCCAGCAGCCCGGCCGGGACTAGCTCTAGCGAGCAGTACTTC. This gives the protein CASSPAGTSSSEQYF.

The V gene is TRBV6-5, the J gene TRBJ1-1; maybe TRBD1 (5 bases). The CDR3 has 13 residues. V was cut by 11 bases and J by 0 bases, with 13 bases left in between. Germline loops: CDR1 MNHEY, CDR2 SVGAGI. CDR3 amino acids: CAGRRDLNTEAFF. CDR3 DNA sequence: TGTGCCGGTCGCAGGGATCTGAACACTGAAGCTTTCTTT.

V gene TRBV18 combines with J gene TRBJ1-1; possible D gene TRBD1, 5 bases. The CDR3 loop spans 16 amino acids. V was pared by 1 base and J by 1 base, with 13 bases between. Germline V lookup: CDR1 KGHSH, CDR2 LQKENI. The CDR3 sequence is CASSPRRFQGNTEAFF. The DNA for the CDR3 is TGTGCCAGCTCACCACGCCGCTTCCAGGGGAACACTGAAGCTTTCTTT.

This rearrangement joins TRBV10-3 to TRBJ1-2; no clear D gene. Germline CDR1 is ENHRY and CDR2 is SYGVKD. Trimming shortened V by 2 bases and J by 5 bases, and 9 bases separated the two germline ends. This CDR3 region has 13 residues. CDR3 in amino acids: CAISEDKTYGYTF. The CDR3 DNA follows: TGTGCCATCAGTGAGGACAAAACTTATGGCTACACCTTC.

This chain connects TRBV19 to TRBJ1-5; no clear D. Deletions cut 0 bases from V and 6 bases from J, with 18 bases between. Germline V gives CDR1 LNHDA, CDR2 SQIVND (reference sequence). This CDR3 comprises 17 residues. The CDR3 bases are TGTGCCAGTAGTATAGATCTTGCGGCAGTTTTGCTTCAGCCCCAGCATTTT. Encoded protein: CASSIDLAAVLLQPQHF.

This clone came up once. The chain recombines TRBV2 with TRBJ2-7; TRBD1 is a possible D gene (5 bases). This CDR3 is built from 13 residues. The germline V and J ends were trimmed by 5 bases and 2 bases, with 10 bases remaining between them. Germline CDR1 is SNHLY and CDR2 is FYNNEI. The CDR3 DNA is TGTGCCAGCAGTTCACAGGTCCCCTACGAGCAGTACTTC. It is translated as CASSSQVPYEQYF.

The CDR3 region has the DNA TGTGCCAGCAGCTTTGGAGCGGGGAGCCTCTACGAGCAGTACTTC. Translation gives CASSFGAGSLYEQYF. The genes are TRBV5-4 and TRBJ2-7; 7 positions agree with TRBD2. CDR3 length: 15 amino acids. CDR1 is SGHNT, CDR2 YYREEE, per germline (reference sequence). Trimming took 2 bases from V and 3 from J; bases not matched to a gene: 8.

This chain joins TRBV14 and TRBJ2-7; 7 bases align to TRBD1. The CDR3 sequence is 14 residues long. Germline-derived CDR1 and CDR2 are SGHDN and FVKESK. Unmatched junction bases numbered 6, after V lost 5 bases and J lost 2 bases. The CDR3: CASSNRQGPYEQYF. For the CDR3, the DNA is TGTGCCAGCAGCAATCGACAGGGACCCTACGAGCAGTACTTC.

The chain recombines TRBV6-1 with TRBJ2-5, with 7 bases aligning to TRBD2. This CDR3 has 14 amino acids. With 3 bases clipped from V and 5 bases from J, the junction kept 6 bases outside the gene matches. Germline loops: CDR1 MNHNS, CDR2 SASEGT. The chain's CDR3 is CASSEGRVGETQYF. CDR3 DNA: TGTGCCAGCAGTGAGGGGAGGGTCGGGGAGACCCAGTACTTC.

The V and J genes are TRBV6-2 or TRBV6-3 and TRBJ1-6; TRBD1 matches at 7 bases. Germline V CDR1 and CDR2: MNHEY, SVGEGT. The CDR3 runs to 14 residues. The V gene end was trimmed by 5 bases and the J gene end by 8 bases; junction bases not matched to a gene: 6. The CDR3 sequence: CASSLRQGDSPLHF. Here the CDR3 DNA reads TGTGCCAGCAGTCTCCGACAGGGAGATTCACCCCTCCACTTT.

CDR3 bases: TGCGCCAGCAGCAATCTTATCGACAGGTACCAAGAGACCCAGTACTTC. Its protein product is CASSNLIDRYQETQYF. V and J are TRBV5-1 and TRBJ2-5; weak D call: TRBD1 (6 bases). This CDR3 is 16 amino acids long. V dropped 4 bases and J dropped 0 bases, with 16 bases sitting between them. Germline V gives CDR1 SGHRS, CDR2 YFSETQ.

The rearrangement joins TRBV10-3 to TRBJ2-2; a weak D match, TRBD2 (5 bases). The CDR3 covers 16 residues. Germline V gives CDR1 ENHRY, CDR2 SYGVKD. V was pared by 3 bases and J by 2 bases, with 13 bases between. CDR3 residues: CAISDERTHNTGELFF. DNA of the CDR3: TGTGCCATCAGTGACGAAAGGACTCACAACACCGGGGAGCTGTTTTTT.

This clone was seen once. CDR3 sequence: CASSLVSLRDRGTDTQYF. CDR3 DNA sequence: TGTGCCAGCAGCTTAGTGAGCCTCCGGGACAGGGGTACAGATACGCAGTATTTT. The J gene is TRBJ2-3, the V gene TRBV7-2; the match to TRBD1 covers 10 bases. Germline V gene data show CDR1 as SGHTA and CDR2 as FQGNSA. Unmatched junction bases numbered 10, after V lost 1 base and J lost 3 bases. This CDR3 is 18 amino acids long.

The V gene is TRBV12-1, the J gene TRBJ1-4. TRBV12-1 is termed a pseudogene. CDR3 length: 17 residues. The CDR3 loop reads CASSFGTREHANEKLFF. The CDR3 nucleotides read TGTGCCAGCAGCTTCGGGACTCGGGAACATGCTAATGAAAAACTGTTTTTT.

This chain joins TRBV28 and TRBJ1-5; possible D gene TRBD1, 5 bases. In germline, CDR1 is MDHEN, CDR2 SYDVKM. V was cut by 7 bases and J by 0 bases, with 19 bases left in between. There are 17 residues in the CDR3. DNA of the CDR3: TGTGCCAGCATTCAGACAGTTCCCCGCTATAGCAATCAGCCCCAGCATTTT. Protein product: CASIQTVPRYSNQPQHF.

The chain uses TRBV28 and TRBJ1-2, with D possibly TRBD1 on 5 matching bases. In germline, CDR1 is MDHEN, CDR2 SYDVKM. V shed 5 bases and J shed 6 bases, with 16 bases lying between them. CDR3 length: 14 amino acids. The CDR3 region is CASSKGAGRDGYTF. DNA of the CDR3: TGTGCCAGCAGTAAAGGGGCGGGGAGGGATGGCTACACCTTC.